The 22 T cell receptor beta chains below were found in one sample sequenced in a study of shared clonotypes between healthy human individuals. TCRdb keeps only in-frame clones here, not all; method: immunoSEQ multiplex PCR. The repertoire consists of some 700,000 clones, with 90% occurring once and the leading ten covering 34%. The material sequenced was memory CD8+ T cells from PBMCs. Subset reported: CD45RO+ cells pooled with CCR7-negative TemRA cells. These TCRs come from a man aged 18 to 30 in good health. Some clones in this sample may be carry-over from other donors' samples.

The chain has TRBV6-1 and TRBJ2-3; no clear D. The CDR3 runs to 15 residues. V gave up 2 bases and J gave up 7 bases, with 16 bases separating them. Germline V gives CDR1 MNHNS, CDR2 SASEGT. The CDR3, as DNA: TGTGCCAGCAGTGAATTTGTGCCGACGGGCTATACGCAGTATTTT. Encoded protein: CASSEFVPTGYTQYF.

The rearrangement uses TRBV7-9 and TRBJ2-5, with TRBD1 matching 7 bases. Trimming at V came to 5 bases and at J to 8 bases, leaving 14 bases not matched to a gene. Germline lookup yields CDR1 SEHNR and CDR2 FQNEAQ (reference sequence). The CDR3 spans 15 residues. The CDR3 region is CASSPPGTVSLTQYF. CDR3 nucleotide sequence: TGTGCCAGCAGCCCCCCCGGGACAGTGAGTTTAACCCAGTACTTC.

V and J are TRBV29-1 and TRBJ1-2; a weak D match, TRBD1 (6 bases). Trimming shortened V by 7 bases and J by 8 bases, and 14 bases separated the two germline ends. CDR1 is SQVTM, CDR2 ANQGSEA, per germline. CDR3 length: 11 residues. DNA of the CDR3: TGCAGCGCCAGACAGGAGGAGGGCTACACCTTC. Residues: CSARQEEGYTF.

This chain links TRBV19 with TRBJ1-1; D is unclear. Between the trimmed V and J ends, which lost 9 bases and 1 base, there was a span of 12 bases. Germline-derived CDR1 and CDR2 are LNHDA and SQIVND (reference sequence). CDR3 length equals 13 residues. This chain's CDR3 is CASTDEWNTEAFF. DNA for the CDR3: TGTGCCAGCACGGACGAATGGAACACTGAAGCTTTCTTT.

This clone was seen only a few times. This chain connects TRBV2 to TRBJ1-2; the D is unclear. V lost 7 bases and J lost 4, with 13 bases in between. Germline-derived CDR1 and CDR2 are SNHLY and FYNNEI. The CDR3 sequence is 13 residues long. DNA of the CDR3: TGTGCCAGCATGACAAACCACTTCTATGGCTACACCTTC. Translated, it gives CASMTNHFYGYTF.

J is TRBJ1-1 and V is TRBV5-5; the D is unclear. The germline V gene has CDR1 SGHKS and CDR2 YYEKEE (reference sequence). V lost 3 bases, J lost 2 bases, and 8 bases lay in between. The CDR3 contains 13 residues. The CDR3 coding sequence is TGTGCCAGCAGCTACGACACCAACACTGAAGCTTTCTTT. Translation: CASSYDTNTEAFF.

CDR3 residues: CASSGHKGRAPTGNTIYF. The CDR3 DNA reads as TGTGCCAGCAGCGGACATAAGGGGCGCGCCCCGACTGGAAACACCATATATTTT. The chain employs TRBV9 and TRBJ1-3, with D possibly matching TRBD1 (5 bases). There are 18 residues in the CDR3. The V gene's germline CDR1 is SGDLS and CDR2 YYNGEE. V lost 3 bases and J 2 bases, leaving 21 bases between the germline ends.

The chain recombines TRBV28 with TRBJ2-1; D gene unclear. V lost 6 bases and J 2 bases, leaving 26 bases between the germline ends. CDR3 size: 19 residues. Germline lookup yields CDR1 MDHEN and CDR2 SYDVKM. The CDR3 nucleotides are TGTGCCAGCAGCAACCTTATCCCCATGGGCACCACCCCCTACAATGAGCAGTTCTTC. Amino acid sequence: CASSNLIPMGTTPYNEQFF.

V is TRBV15 and J is TRBJ2-1; D is ambiguous. The CDR3 extends over 18 amino acids. CDR1 is LNHNV and CDR2 is YYDKDF in the germline V gene (reference sequence). V was trimmed by 0 bases and J by 0 bases, leaving 15 bases between them. The CDR3 region is CATSRDPGLGSSYNEQFF. CDR3 bases: TGTGCCACCAGCAGAGATCCGGGTTTAGGAAGCTCCTACAATGAGCAGTTCTTC.

This clone has just one count. The sample has other DNA sequences that encode this CDR3 too. V is TRBV27 and J is TRBJ2-7, with TRBD1 matching 7 bases. Germline assignment: CDR1 MNHEY and CDR2 SMNVEV (reference sequence). CDR3 length: 13 residues. The V segment lost 5 bases and the J segment 1 base; nucleotides outside the gene matches: 2. CDR3 DNA: TGTGCCAGCAGTGACAGGGTTTCCTACGAGCAGTACTTC. It is translated as CASSDRVSYEQYF.

The V and J genes are TRBV6-1 and TRBJ2-1, with TRBD2 matching over 7 bases. Germline loops: CDR1 MNHNS, CDR2 SASEGT. V was clipped by 6 bases and J by 8 bases; unmatched bases: 4. This CDR3 is 12 amino acids long. The CDR3 DNA sequence: TGTGCCAGCAGATGGGGGGGGTATGAGCAGTTCTTC. Protein sequence: CASRWGGYEQFF.

The gene calls are TRBV7-6 and TRBJ2-7, with TRBD1 matching 8 bases. CDR1 and CDR2 (germline): SGHVS, FNYEAQ. The CDR3 sequence is 16 residues long. Losses at the gene ends were 5 bases for V and 4 bases for J; bases not matched to a gene: 13. The CDR3 reads CASSPQRTGRWYEQYF. CDR3 nucleotide sequence: TGTGCCAGCAGCCCCCAGCGGACAGGGCGGTGGTACGAGCAGTACTTC.

The chain employs TRBV27 and TRBJ2-5; D not resolved. CDR1 is MNHEY, CDR2 SMNVEV, per germline (reference sequence). Trimming took 9 bases from V and 5 from J, leaving 13 bases between them. CDR3 size: 12 residues. Here the CDR3 reads CARPHSPETQYF. Written as DNA, the CDR3 is TGTGCCAGACCCCATTCTCCGGAGACCCAGTACTTC.

The rearrangement links TRBV7-2 to TRBJ2-1; no firm D call. Trimming pared 1 base from V and 0 bases from J, leaving 4 bases between. The CDR3 is 14 amino acids. From germline, CDR1 is SGHTA and CDR2 FQGNSA. CDR3 in amino acids: CASSLGNSYNEQFF. The DNA for the CDR3 is TGTGCCAGCAGCTTAGGCAACTCCTACAATGAGCAGTTCTTC.

The chain has TRBV11-2 and TRBJ1-4; TRBD1 agrees at 9 bases. The V gene's germline CDR1 is SGHAT and CDR2 FQNNGV. The V segment lost 4 bases and the J segment 7 bases; nucleotides outside the gene matches: 16. The CDR3 is made up of 18 amino acids. In DNA form, the CDR3 reads TGTGCCAGCAGCTCACCGATACAGGGGGCCCCTACAGGTGAAAAACTGTTTTTT. Its protein product is CASSSPIQGAPTGEKLFF.

The chain couples TRBV5-4 to TRBJ2-7; D unresolved. Germline CDR1 and CDR2: SGHNT and YYREEE (reference sequence). The V gene lost 4 bases and the J gene lost 0 bases, with 11 bases spanning the gap. The CDR3 spans 14 residues. The CDR3 DNA sequence: TGTGCCAGCAGCCCCACAGTGAGCTCCTACGAGCAGTACTTC. Encoded protein: CASSPTVSSYEQYF.

The chain has TRBV9 and TRBJ1-1; 11 bases align to TRBD1. After removal of 4 bases from V and 8 bases from J, the junction contained 4 bases not matched to a gene. Germline V gene data show CDR1 as SGDLS and CDR2 as YYNGEE. This CDR3 spans 13 amino acids. This CDR3 is CASSPGQGAEAFF. CDR3 nucleotides: TGTGCCAGCAGCCCCGGACAGGGGGCAGAAGCTTTCTTT.

V is TRBV28 and J is TRBJ2-1; D possibly uses TRBD1 or TRBD2 (6 bases each). Germline lookup yields CDR1 MDHEN and CDR2 SYDVKM. Deletions cut 11 bases from V and 4 bases from J, with 15 bases between. There are 13 residues in the CDR3. For the CDR3, the DNA is TGTGCCGGCTCCGGGGGCAGGTACAATGAGCAGTTCTTC. Translated, it gives CAGSGGRYNEQFF.

This clone was observed a few times. The chain uses TRBV5-4 and TRBJ1-1; no definite D call. V was clipped by 4 bases and J by 0 bases, with 13 bases between them. CDR3 size: 15 residues. Per germline, CDR1 SGHNT and CDR2 YYREEE (reference sequence). CDR3 protein: CASSPGDTLNTEAFF. The CDR3, as DNA: TGTGCCAGCAGCCCGGGTGACACGTTGAACACTGAAGCTTTCTTT. Full variable domain (remainder filled in from reference TRBV5-4 and TRBJ1-1): ETGVTQSPTHLIKTRGQQVTLRCSSQSGHNTVSWYQQALGQGPQFIFQYYREEENGRGNFPPRFSGLQFPNYSSELNVNALELDDSALYLCASSPGDTLNTEAFFGQGTRLTVV.

In this sample, this clone turned up a few times. The V call is TRBV4-1, the J call TRBJ1-5, with 7 bases identical to TRBD1. Germline trimming cut 4 bases from V and 0 bases from J; bases unmatched to any gene: 6. From germline, CDR1 is MGHRA and CDR2 YSYEKL. The CDR3 covers 16 residues. The CDR3: CASSLRDSGSNQPQHF. The CDR3 DNA sequence: TGCGCCAGCAGCCTCCGGGACAGTGGTAGCAATCAGCCCCAGCATTTT.

The chain is built from TRBV7-6 and TRBJ1-4; the D gene is possibly TRBD1 (6 bases). The CDR3 covers 16 residues. The V gene's germline CDR1 is SGHVS and CDR2 FNYEAQ. The V end was cut by 5 bases, the J end by 5 bases, with 18 bases between. As DNA, the CDR3 is TGTGCCAGCAGCCCACAACAAGCTCAGGGGAATGAAAAACTGTTTTTT. Residues: CASSPQQAQGNEKLFF.

About this clone: This sample includes further DNA sequences coding for the same CDR3. The CDR3 coding sequence is TGCGCCAGCAGCCCGGGACTAGCGGGATCCTACGAGCAGTACTTC. Encoded protein: CASSPGLAGSYEQYF. V is TRBV4-1 and J is TRBJ2-7, with TRBD2 matching over 13 bases. This CDR3 spans 15 amino acids. Trimming took 4 bases from V and 1 from J; bases not matched to a gene: 1. Germline V gives CDR1 MGHRA, CDR2 YSYEKL.